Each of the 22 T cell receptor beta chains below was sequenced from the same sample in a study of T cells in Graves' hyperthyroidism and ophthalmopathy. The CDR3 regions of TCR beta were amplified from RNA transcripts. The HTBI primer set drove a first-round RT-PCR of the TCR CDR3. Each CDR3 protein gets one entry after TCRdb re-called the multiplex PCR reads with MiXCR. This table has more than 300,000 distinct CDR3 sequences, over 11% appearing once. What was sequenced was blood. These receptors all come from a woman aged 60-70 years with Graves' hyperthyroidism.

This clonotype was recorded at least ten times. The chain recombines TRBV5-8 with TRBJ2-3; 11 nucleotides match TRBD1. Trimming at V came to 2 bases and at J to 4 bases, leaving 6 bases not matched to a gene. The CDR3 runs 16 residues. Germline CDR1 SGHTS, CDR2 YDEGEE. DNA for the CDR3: TGTGCCAGCAGCTTCCCCCGGACAGGGGGCGCAGATACGCAGTATTTT. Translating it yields CASSFPRTGGADTQYF.

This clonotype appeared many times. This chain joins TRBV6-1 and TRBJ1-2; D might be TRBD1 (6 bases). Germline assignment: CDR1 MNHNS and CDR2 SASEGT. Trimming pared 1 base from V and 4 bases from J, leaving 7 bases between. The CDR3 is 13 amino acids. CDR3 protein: CASSEGTVYGYTF. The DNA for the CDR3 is TGTGCCAGCAGTGAAGGGACAGTCTATGGCTACACCTTC.

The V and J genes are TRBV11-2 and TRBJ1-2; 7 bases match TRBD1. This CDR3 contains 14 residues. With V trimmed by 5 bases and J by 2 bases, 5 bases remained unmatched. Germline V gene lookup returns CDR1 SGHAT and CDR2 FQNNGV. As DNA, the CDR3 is TGTGCCAGCAGCAACAGGGGTCAGAACTATGGCTACACCTTC. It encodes CASSNRGQNYGYTF.

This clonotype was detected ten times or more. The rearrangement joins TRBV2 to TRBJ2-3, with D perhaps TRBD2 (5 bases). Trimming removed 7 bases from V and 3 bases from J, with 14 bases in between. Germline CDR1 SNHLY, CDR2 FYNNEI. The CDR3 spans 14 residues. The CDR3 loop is CASIARTLTDTQYF. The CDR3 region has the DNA TGTGCCAGCATAGCCCGGACTCTTACAGATACGCAGTATTTT.

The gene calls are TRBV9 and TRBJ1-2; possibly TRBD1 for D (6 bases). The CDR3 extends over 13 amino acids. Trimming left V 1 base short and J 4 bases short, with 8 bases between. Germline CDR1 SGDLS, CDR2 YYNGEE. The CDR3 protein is CASSVIGGYGYTF. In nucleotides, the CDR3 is TGTGCCAGCAGCGTAATAGGGGGCTATGGCTACACCTTC.

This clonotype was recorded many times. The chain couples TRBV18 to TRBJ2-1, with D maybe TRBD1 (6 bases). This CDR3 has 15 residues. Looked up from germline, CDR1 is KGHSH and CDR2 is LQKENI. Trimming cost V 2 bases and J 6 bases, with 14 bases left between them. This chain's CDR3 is CASSPAAGVGNEQFF. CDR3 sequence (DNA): TGTGCCAGCTCACCAGCGGCAGGGGTCGGCAATGAGCAGTTCTTC.

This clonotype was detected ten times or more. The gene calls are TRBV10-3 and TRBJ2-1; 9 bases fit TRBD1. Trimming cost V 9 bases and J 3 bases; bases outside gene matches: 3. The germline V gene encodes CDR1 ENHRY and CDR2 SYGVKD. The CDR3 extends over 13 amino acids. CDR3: CAIQGANYNEQFF. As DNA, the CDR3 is TGTGCCATACAGGGGGCTAACTACAATGAGCAGTTCTTC.

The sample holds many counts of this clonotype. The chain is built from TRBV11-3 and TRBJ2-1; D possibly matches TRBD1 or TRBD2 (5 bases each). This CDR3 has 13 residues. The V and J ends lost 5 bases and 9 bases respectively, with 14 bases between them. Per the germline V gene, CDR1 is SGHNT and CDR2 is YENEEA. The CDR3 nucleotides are TGTGCCAGCAGCCGGGACCCAATGGGTGAGCAGTTCTTC. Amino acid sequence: CASSRDPMGEQFF.

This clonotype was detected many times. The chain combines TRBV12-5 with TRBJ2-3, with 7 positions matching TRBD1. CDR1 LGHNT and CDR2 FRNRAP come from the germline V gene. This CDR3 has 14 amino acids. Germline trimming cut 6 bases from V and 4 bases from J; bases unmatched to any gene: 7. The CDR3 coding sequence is TGTGCTAGTGGCTGGGACAGCCTGGCAGATACGCAGTATTTT. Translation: CASGWDSLADTQYF.

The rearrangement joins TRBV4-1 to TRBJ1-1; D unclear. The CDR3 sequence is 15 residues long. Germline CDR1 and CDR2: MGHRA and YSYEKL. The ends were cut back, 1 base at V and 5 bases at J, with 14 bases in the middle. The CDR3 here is CASSQGGKYRTEAFF. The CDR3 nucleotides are TGCGCCAGCAGCCAAGGGGGAAAATATAGGACTGAAGCTTTCTTT.

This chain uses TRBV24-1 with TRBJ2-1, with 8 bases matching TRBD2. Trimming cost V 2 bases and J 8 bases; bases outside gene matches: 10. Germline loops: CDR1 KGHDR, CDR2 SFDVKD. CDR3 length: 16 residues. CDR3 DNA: TGTGCCACCAGTGATTCGGGGTTCGGGACTAGAGATGAGCAGTTCTTC. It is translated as CATSDSGFGTRDEQFF.

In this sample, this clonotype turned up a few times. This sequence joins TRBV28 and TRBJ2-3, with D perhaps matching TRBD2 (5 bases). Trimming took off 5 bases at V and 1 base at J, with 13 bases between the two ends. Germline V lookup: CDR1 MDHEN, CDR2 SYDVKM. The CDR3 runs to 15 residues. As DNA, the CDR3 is TGTGCCAGCAGTCCCTCGGCGGGTGGCACAGATACGCAGTATTTT. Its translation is CASSPSAGGTDTQYF. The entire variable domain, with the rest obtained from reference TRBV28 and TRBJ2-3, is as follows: DVKVTQSSRYLVKRTGEKVFLECVQDMDHENMFWYRQDPGLGLRLIYFSYDVKMKEKGDIPEGYSVSREKKERFSLILESASTNQTSMYLCASSPSAGGTDTQYFGPGTRLTVL.

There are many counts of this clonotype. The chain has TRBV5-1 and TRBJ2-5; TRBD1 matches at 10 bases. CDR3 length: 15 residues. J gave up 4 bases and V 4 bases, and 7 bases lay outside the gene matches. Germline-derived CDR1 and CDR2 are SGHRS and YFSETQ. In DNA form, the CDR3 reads TGCGCCAGCAGCGTGGGACAGGGGATGGGAGAGACCCAGTACTTC. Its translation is CASSVGQGMGETQYF.

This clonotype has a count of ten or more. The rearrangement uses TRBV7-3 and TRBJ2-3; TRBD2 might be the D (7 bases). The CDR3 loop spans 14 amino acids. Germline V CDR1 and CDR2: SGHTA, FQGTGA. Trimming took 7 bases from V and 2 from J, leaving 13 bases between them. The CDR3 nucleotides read TGTGCCAGCAATCGCGGGGGCTACACAGATACGCAGTATTTT. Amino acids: CASNRGGYTDTQYF.

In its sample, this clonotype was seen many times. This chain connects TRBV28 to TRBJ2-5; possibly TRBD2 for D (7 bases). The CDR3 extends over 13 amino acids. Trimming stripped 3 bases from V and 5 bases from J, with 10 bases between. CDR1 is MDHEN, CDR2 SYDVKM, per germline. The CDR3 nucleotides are TGTGCCAGCAGTTTCGGGGGGCTCGAGACCCAGTACTTC. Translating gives CASSFGGLETQYF.

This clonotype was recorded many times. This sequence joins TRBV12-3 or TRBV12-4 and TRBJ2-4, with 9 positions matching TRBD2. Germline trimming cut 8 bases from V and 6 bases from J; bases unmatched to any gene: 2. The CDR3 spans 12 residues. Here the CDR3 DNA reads TGTGCCAGCCGGCGGGGGGGAAACATTCAGTACTTC. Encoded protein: CASRRGGNIQYF.

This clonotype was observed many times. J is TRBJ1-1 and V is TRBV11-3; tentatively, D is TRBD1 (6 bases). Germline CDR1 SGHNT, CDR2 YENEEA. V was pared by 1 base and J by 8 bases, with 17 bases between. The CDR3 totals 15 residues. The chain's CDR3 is CASSLVSVVGQEAFF. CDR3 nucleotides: TGTGCCAGCAGCTTAGTTTCGGTCGTCGGACAGGAAGCTTTCTTT.

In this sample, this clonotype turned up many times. Written as DNA, the CDR3 is TGTGCCAGCAGCATCCTAGCGGGCTCCTACAATGAGCAGTTCTTC. It is translated as CASSILAGSYNEQFF. The chain employs TRBV5-5 and TRBJ2-1, with TRBD2 matching 8 bases. CDR1 SGHKS and CDR2 YYEKEE come from the germline V gene (reference sequence). CDR3 length: 15 residues. Unmatched junction bases numbered 3, after V lost 4 bases and J lost 0 bases.

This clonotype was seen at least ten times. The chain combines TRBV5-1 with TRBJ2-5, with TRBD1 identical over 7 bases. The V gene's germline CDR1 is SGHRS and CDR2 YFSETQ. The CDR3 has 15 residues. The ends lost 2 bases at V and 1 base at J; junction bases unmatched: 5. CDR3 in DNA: TGCGCCAGCAGCTTTCGGACAGGATCCCAAGAGACCCAGTACTTC. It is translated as CASSFRTGSQETQYF.

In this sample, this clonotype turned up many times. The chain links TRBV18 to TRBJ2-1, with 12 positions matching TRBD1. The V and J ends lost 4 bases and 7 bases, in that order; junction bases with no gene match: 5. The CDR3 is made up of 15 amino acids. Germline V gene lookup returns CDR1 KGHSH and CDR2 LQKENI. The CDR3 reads CASSLRDRGRNEQFF. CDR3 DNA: TGTGCCAGCTCACTCCGGGACAGGGGGCGTAATGAGCAGTTCTTC.

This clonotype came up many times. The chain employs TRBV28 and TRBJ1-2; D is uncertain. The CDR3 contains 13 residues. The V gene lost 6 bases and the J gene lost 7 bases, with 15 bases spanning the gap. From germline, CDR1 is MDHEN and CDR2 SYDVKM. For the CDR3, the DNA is TGTGCCAGCAGCTTCAACTACCTGGGTGGCTACACCTTC. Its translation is CASSFNYLGGYTF.

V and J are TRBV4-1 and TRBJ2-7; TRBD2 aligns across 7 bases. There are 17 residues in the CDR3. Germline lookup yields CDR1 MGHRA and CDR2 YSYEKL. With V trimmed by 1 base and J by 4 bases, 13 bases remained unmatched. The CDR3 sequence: CASSQVGTGGSPYEQYF. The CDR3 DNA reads TGCGCCAGCAGCCAAGTGGGAACCGGCGGGAGCCCGTACGAGCAGTACTTC.